The 21 T cell receptor beta chains below all came from one sample that was sequenced in a study of molecular identifiers for immune sequencing clone quantification. TCRdb itself ran the PCR reads through MiXCR, one entry per CDR3 protein. The sample records over 85,000 distinct CDR3 sequences, about 21% being singletons. Sequencing used naive CD8+ T cells from blood, with Jurkat cell RNA spiked in. Subset given: FACS-sorted CD8+CD4-CCR7+CD45RA+ naive T cells. The receptors derive from a human donor in good health. Some libraries in this study had Jurkat cell RNA spiked in.

V is TRBV28 and J is TRBJ2-2, with 9 bases lining up with TRBD1. Per germline, CDR1 MDHEN and CDR2 SYDVKM. J was trimmed by 1 base and V by 7 bases; bases with no gene match: 1. The CDR3 has 14 amino acids. The DNA for the CDR3 is TGTGCCAGCACGGACAGGGGGAACACCGGGGAGCTGTTTTTT. Translated, it gives CASTDRGNTGELFF.

V gene TRBV10-1 combines with J gene TRBJ2-3; 9 positions agree with TRBD1. CDR1 is WNHNN, CDR2 SYGVQD, per germline (reference sequence). Germline trimming cut 7 bases from V and 4 bases from J; bases unmatched to any gene: 3. This CDR3 comprises 13 residues. CDR3 DNA sequence: TGCGCCAGCACAGACAGGGGGTCAGATACGCAGTATTTT. Translation gives CASTDRGSDTQYF.

This clonotype has more than one count but fewer than ten. V is TRBV6-6 and J is TRBJ1-5; 7 bases line up with TRBD1. Germline V lookup: CDR1 MNHNY, CDR2 SVGAGI (reference sequence). This CDR3 is 16 amino acids long. The J segment lost 4 bases and the V segment lost 1 base, leaving 7 bases of the junction unmatched. The CDR3 region is CASSYLWTGDNQPQHF. Written as DNA, the CDR3 is TGTGCCAGCAGTTACTTATGGACAGGCGATAATCAGCCCCAGCATTTT.

Of note for this clonotype: A much larger clone differs by one base, so this may be a read error. The chain carries TRBV11-2 and TRBJ2-3; 9 positions match TRBD1. Germline V gene data show CDR1 as SGHAT and CDR2 as FQNNGV. This CDR3 contains 14 residues. CDR3 protein: CASSLGTGFDTQCF. As DNA, the CDR3 is TGTGCCAGCAGCTTGGGGACAGGGTTCGATACGCAGTGTTTT.

The V and J genes are TRBV3-1 and TRBJ2-3; 8 nucleotides line up with TRBD2. The CDR3 covers 15 residues. Germline V gene lookup returns CDR1 LGHDT and CDR2 YNNKEL (reference sequence). V shed 7 bases, J shed 0 bases, and the junction held 6 bases outside the gene matches. Here the CDR3 reads CASINRGGSTDTQYF. In DNA, the CDR3 is TGTGCCAGCATAAACCGGGGGGGTAGCACAGATACGCAGTATTTT.

This clonotype showed up many times. The V gene is TRBV9, the J gene TRBJ2-2; 7 positions match TRBD1. This CDR3 has 19 amino acids. The germline V gene encodes CDR1 SGDLS and CDR2 YYNGEE. V was clipped by 4 bases and J by 1 base; unmatched bases: 16. For the CDR3, the DNA is TGTGCCAGCAGCCCCTGGACAGGTTTCACCCTGGGGAACACCGGGGAGCTGTTTTTT. Protein product: CASSPWTGFTLGNTGELFF.

In regard to this clonotype: Since no conserved phenylalanine or tryptophan closes the CDR3, a read error is the likely cause. The CDR3 sequence: CASSSLLAGGGDTQYL. The CDR3 coding sequence is TGTGCCAGCAGTTCTTTACTAGCGGGAGGAGGGGATACGCAGTATCTT. This chain uses TRBV27 with TRBJ2-3; 12 nucleotides agree with TRBD2. V was pared by 4 bases and J by 6 bases, with 8 bases of the junction left unmatched. Germline loops: CDR1 MNHEY, CDR2 SMNVEV (reference sequence). This CDR3 is built from 16 residues.

Only a few counts were recorded for this clonotype. The J gene is TRBJ2-6, the V gene TRBV18, with TRBD1 matching over 8 bases. V lost 1 base, J lost 2 bases, and 22 bases stayed unmatched. The germline V gene has CDR1 KGHSH and CDR2 LQKENI. The CDR3 runs 23 residues. CDR3 coding DNA: TGTGCCAGCTCACCACGGGACAGGCTTGGGGGAACCCCAAAGGGACCTGGGGCCAACGTCCTGACTTTC. This codes for CASSPRDRLGGTPKGPGANVLTF. Based on the CDR3 plus reference TRBV18 and TRBJ2-6, the full variable domain is NAGVMQNPRHLVRRRGQEARLRCSPMKGHSHVYWYRQLPEEGLKFMVYLQKENIIDESGMPKERFSAEFPKEGPSILRIQQVVRGDSAAYFCASSPRDRLGGTPKGPGANVLTFGAGSRLTVL.

The table lists this clonotype with a few counts. At one of its ends the junction is not consistent with the germline gene, which may arise from a read error. The J gene is TRBJ2-2, the V gene TRBV20-1; 8 bases match TRBD2. The length of the CDR3 is 16 residues. In germline, CDR1 is DFQATT, CDR2 SNEGSKA (reference sequence). CDR3 nucleotide sequence: TGCAGTGCCAGAGGTCCTCTACTAGCGGTTGGGGGGGAGCTGTTTTTT. Residues: CSARGPLLAVGGELFF.

The V gene is TRBV28, the J gene TRBJ2-7; D gene uncertain. There are 13 residues in the CDR3. In germline, CDR1 is MDHEN, CDR2 SYDVKM. The V end was cut by 2 bases, the J end by 0 bases, with 5 bases between. CDR3 amino acids: CASSLPGSYEQYF. The CDR3 coding sequence is TGTGCCAGCAGTTTACCTGGCTCCTACGAGCAGTACTTC.

Points on this clonotype: One end of the junction varies from germline; a read error may be responsible. V and J are TRBV5-1 and TRBJ2-7; D not resolved. The CDR3 has 14 residues. Germline assignment: CDR1 SGHRS and CDR2 YFSETQ. In nucleotides, the CDR3 is TGCGCCAGCAGCTTGGCTCTAGGAACCTACGGGCAGTGCTTC. Its protein is CASSLALGTYGQCF.

In this sample, this clonotype turned up once. With a much larger clone just one base away, this may be a read error. The rearrangement links TRBV9 to TRBJ2-3, with D hard to call. This CDR3 has 11 residues. Trimming shortened V by 7 bases and J by 1 base, and 4 bases separated the two germline ends. The germline V gene has CDR1 SGDLS and CDR2 YYNGEE. CDR3 amino acids: CASGGTDTQYF. CDR3 DNA sequence: TGTGCCAGCGGTGGCACAGATACGCAGTATTTT. The whole variable domain, filled in from reference TRBV9 and TRBJ2-3, reads DSGVTQTPKHLITATGQRVTLRCSPRSGDLSVYWYQQSLDQGLQFLIQYYNGEERAKGNILERFSAQQFPDLHSELNLSSLELGDSALYFCASGGTDTQYFGPGTRLTVL.

This clonotype came up many times. The V call is TRBV12-3 or TRBV12-4, the J call TRBJ2-3, with D possibly being TRBD2 (6 bases). The CDR3 spans 15 residues. Between the trimmed V and J ends, which lost 3 bases and 3 bases, there was a span of 13 bases. The CDR3 DNA reads TGTGCCAGCAGTTTTGGGGGGAGTCGAACAGATACGCAGTATTTT. Amino acid sequence: CASSFGGSRTDTQYF.

A remark on this clonotype: A much larger clone sits a single nucleotide away, making a read error possible. No conserved phenylalanine or tryptophan ends this CDR3, so it is likely a read error. The chain combines TRBV4-1 with TRBJ2-5, with 9 positions matching TRBD2. The ends lost 3 bases at V and 5 bases at J; junction bases unmatched: 1. Germline loops: CDR1 MGHRA, CDR2 YSYEKL. The CDR3 runs to 13 residues. Here the CDR3 DNA reads TGCGCCAGCAGCCAGGGACTAGCTGAGACCCAGTACCTC. Its protein is CASSQGLAETQYL.

Notes on this clonotype: At one end the junction does not follow the germline gene, possibly because of a read error. The gene calls are TRBV29-1 and TRBJ1-5; the match to TRBD1 covers 8 bases. The V gene's germline CDR1 is SQVTM and CDR2 ANQGSEA. The CDR3 totals 14 residues. The CDR3 region is CSVLTGVSSQPQHF. CDR3 nucleotides: TGCAGCGTCTTGACAGGGGTGAGCAGTCAGCCCCAGCATTTT.

J is TRBJ1-1 and V is TRBV4-1; no reliable D call. V shed 0 bases and J shed 1 base, with 15 bases lying between them. From germline, CDR1 is MGHRA and CDR2 YSYEKL. This CDR3 has 17 residues. The CDR3, as DNA: TGCGCCAGCAGCCAAGAAACCACGTGGCACTCGAACACTGAAGCTTTCTTT. Its protein product is CASSQETTWHSNTEAFF.

This clonotype has at least ten counts. The rearrangement joins TRBV12-3 or TRBV12-4 to TRBJ2-5; D might be TRBD1 (6 bases). V was clipped by 7 bases and J by 1 base, with 10 bases between them. There are 13 residues in the CDR3. The DNA for the CDR3 is TGTGCCAGCAACAGGGACCGCCAAGAGACCCAGTACTTC. The encoded protein is CASNRDRQETQYF.

This clonotype was detected many times. V gene TRBV9 combines with J gene TRBJ2-3; D possibly corresponds to TRBD1 (5 bases). Trimming pared 3 bases from V and 2 bases from J, leaving 19 bases between. Germline assignment: CDR1 SGDLS and CDR2 YYNGEE. CDR3 size: 17 residues. CDR3 in amino acids: CASSAPSTDTYTDTQYF. For the CDR3, the DNA is TGTGCCAGCAGCGCACCATCGACAGACACCTACACAGATACGCAGTATTTT.

Many counts were recorded for this clonotype. In DNA form, the CDR3 reads TGTGCCAGCAGCCAAGAACTAGATGAGACCCAGTACTTC. Its translation is CASSQELDETQYF. This chain uses TRBV14 with TRBJ2-5, with D maybe TRBD2 (5 bases). This CDR3 is built from 13 residues. Per the germline V gene, CDR1 is SGHDN and CDR2 is FVKESK. The V and J ends lost 0 bases and 5 bases respectively, with 7 bases between them. Variable domain in full (rest from reference TRBV14 and TRBJ2-5): EAGVTQFPSHSVIEKGQTVTLRCDPISGHDNLYWYRRVMGKEIKFLLHFVKESKQDESGMPNNRFLAERTGGTYSTLKVQPAELEDSGVYFCASSQELDETQYFGPGTRLLVL.

This clonotype has only a few counts. The chain links TRBV3-1 to TRBJ2-7, with 8 bases fitting TRBD1. Trimming at V came to 4 bases and at J to 3 bases, leaving 8 bases not matched to a gene. Germline lookup yields CDR1 LGHDT and CDR2 YNNKEL (reference sequence). The CDR3 totals 15 residues. CDR3 sequence reads: CASSPGTGLGYEQYF. CDR3 DNA: TGTGCCAGCAGCCCCGGGACAGGACTTGGCTACGAGCAGTACTTC.

In this sample, this clonotype turned up many times. J is TRBJ2-7 and V is TRBV4-3; D call uncertain. CDR3 length equals 14 residues. The germline V and J ends were trimmed by 1 base and 3 bases, with 10 bases remaining between them. CDR1 LGHNA and CDR2 YSLEER come from the germline V gene. Here the CDR3 DNA reads TGCGCCAGCAGCCAAGTCAGGTGGGGCTACGAGCAGTACTTC. It yields the protein CASSQVRWGYEQYF.